These T cell receptor beta chains were read from a single sample in a study of shared clonotypes between healthy human individuals. Some clones are missing from TCRdb's copy, which holds only in-frame ones; the method was immunoSEQ multiplex PCR. Of 1,400,000 or so clones listed, approximately 98.5% are singletons. Sample: naive CD4+ T cells sorted from blood. The receptors derive from a man aged 30 to 45 in good health. The CDR3 runs from the conserved cysteine through the conserved F or W. D genes are given only for firm matches. Clone size is shown for a subset of rows, as once, few, many or a class of expanded clone.

d_call: .; v_call: TRBV5-4; clone_size: .; cdr3_length: 13; j_call: TRBJ1-5; cdr3_nt: TGTGCCAGCAGCCAAGACAGCAATCAGCCCCAGCATTTT; cdr3_aa: CASSQDSNQPQHF
d_call: TRBD1; v_call: TRBV4-1; clone_size: .; cdr3_length: 19; j_call: TRBJ2-7; cdr3_nt: TGCGCCAGCAGCCAATATCGAGCCCCCGACAGGGTCAAAATTTACGAGCAGTACTTC; cdr3_aa: CASSQYRAPDRVKIYEQYF
d_call: .; v_call: TRBV7-9; clone_size: .; cdr3_length: 14; j_call: TRBJ1-5; cdr3_nt: TGTGCCAGCATCGCAGGGGTCAAAATCAGCCCCCAGCATTTT; cdr3_aa: CASIAGVKISPQHF
d_call: .; v_call: TRBV5-4; clone_size: .; cdr3_length: 16; j_call: TRBJ2-3; cdr3_nt: TGTGCCAGCAGCTCTCATGGGGGGGCGAGGACAGATACGCAGTATTTT; cdr3_aa: CASSSHGGARTDTQYF
d_call: TRBD1; v_call: TRBV5-1; clone_size: .; cdr3_length: 14; j_call: TRBJ1-4; cdr3_nt: TGCGCCAGCAGCGCGAGGGGGCTGAATGAAAAACTGTTTTTT; cdr3_aa: CASSARGLNEKLFF
d_call: TRBD2; v_call: TRBV19; clone_size: .; cdr3_length: 16; j_call: TRBJ2-7; cdr3_nt: TGTGCCAGTAGTATCCTGGGGACTAGCGGGAGATACGAGCAGTACTTC; cdr3_aa: CASSILGTSGRYEQYF
d_call: .; v_call: TRBV6-1; clone_size: .; cdr3_length: 13; j_call: TRBJ1-1; cdr3_nt: TGTGCCAGCACCTATCTCGGTGGCACTGAAGCTTTCTTT; cdr3_aa: CASTYLGGTEAFF
d_call: .; v_call: TRBV28; clone_size: .; cdr3_length: 15; j_call: TRBJ1-2; cdr3_nt: TGTGCCAGCAGCTCCCAGGGCGTGGGAGGCTATGGCTACACCTTC; cdr3_aa: CASSSQGVGGYGYTF
d_call: .; v_call: TRBV20-1; clone_size: .; cdr3_length: 10; j_call: TRBJ2-3; cdr3_nt: TGCAGCGACGTCACAGATACGCAGTATTTT; cdr3_aa: CSDVTDTQYF
d_call: .; v_call: TRBV18; clone_size: .; cdr3_length: 12; j_call: TRBJ2-2; cdr3_nt: TGTGCCAGCTCAAGGGAGGCCGGGGAGCTGTTTTTT; cdr3_aa: CASSREAGELFF
d_call: TRBD2; v_call: TRBV5-6; clone_size: .; cdr3_length: 18; j_call: TRBJ2-7; cdr3_nt: TGTGCCAGCAGCTTGTACCCCCCCCGGGCGGGAGGAGACTACGAGCAGTACTTC; cdr3_aa: CASSLYPPRAGGDYEQYF
d_call: TRBD2; v_call: TRBV5-4; clone_size: .; cdr3_length: 16; j_call: TRBJ2-4; cdr3_nt: TGTGCCAGCAGCTTGGAGGTGGCTAGCGGGAGGAACATTCAGTACTTC; cdr3_aa: CASSLEVASGRNIQYF
d_call: .; v_call: TRBV6-5; clone_size: .; cdr3_length: 14; j_call: TRBJ2-7; cdr3_nt: TGTGCCAGCAGTTCTTTGGACAGCCCCTACGAGCAGTACTTC; cdr3_aa: CASSSLDSPYEQYF
d_call: .; v_call: TRBV7-2; clone_size: .; cdr3_length: 14; j_call: TRBJ2-5; cdr3_nt: TGTGCCAGCAGCTTAGTAGTAGACCAAGAGACCCAGTACTTC; cdr3_aa: CASSLVVDQETQYF
d_call: .; v_call: TRBV14; clone_size: .; cdr3_length: 16; j_call: TRBJ2-1; cdr3_nt: TGTGCCAGCAGCCAAGATTTGCAGGGTTGGTACAATGAGCAGTTCTTC; cdr3_aa: CASSQDLQGWYNEQFF
d_call: .; v_call: TRBV18; clone_size: .; cdr3_length: 16; j_call: TRBJ2-3; cdr3_nt: TGTGCCAGCTCTCAGTTACAGGTGACCGGTGCAGATACGCAGTATTTT; cdr3_aa: CASSQLQVTGADTQYF
d_call: .; v_call: TRBV5-1; clone_size: .; cdr3_length: 17; j_call: TRBJ2-7; cdr3_nt: TGCGCCAGCAGCTTGGAAGTGTTGACGGCGAGACCCTACGAGCAGTACTTC; cdr3_aa: CASSLEVLTARPYEQYF
d_call: TRBD1; v_call: TRBV7-9; clone_size: .; cdr3_length: 16; j_call: TRBJ2-1; cdr3_nt: TGTGCCAGCAGCGATACAGGGGTCCCCTCCTACAATGAGCAGTTCTTC; cdr3_aa: CASSDTGVPSYNEQFF
d_call: .; v_call: TRBV10-2; clone_size: .; cdr3_length: 13; j_call: TRBJ1-2; cdr3_nt: TGCGCCAGCAGTGAGCTGGGCCTGAGTGGCTACACCTTC; cdr3_aa: CASSELGLSGYTF
d_call: .; v_call: TRBV5-1; clone_size: .; cdr3_length: 15; j_call: TRBJ1-1; cdr3_nt: TGCGCCAGCAGCTTGGCGGTAGGGAAGAACACTGAAGCTTTCTTT; cdr3_aa: CASSLAVGKNTEAFF
d_call: .; v_call: TRBV11-3; clone_size: .; cdr3_length: 12; j_call: TRBJ2-5; cdr3_nt: TGTGCCAGCAGCTTAGACAGAGAGACCCAGTACTTC; cdr3_aa: CASSLDRETQYF
d_call: .; v_call: TRBV30; clone_size: once; cdr3_length: 11; j_call: TRBJ1-3; cdr3_nt: TGTGCCCATGGCTCTGGAAACACCATATATTTT; cdr3_aa: CAHGSGNTIYF
d_call: .; v_call: TRBV29-1; clone_size: .; cdr3_length: 11; j_call: TRBJ1-2; cdr3_nt: TGCAGCGCCGCGGCGGGTGATGGCTACACCTTC; cdr3_aa: CSAAAGDGYTF
d_call: .; v_call: TRBV4-3; clone_size: .; cdr3_length: 12; j_call: TRBJ2-2; cdr3_nt: TGCGCCAGCAGCCAAGTGGACGGGGAGCTGTTTTTT; cdr3_aa: CASSQVDGELFF
d_call: TRBD1; v_call: TRBV9; clone_size: once; cdr3_length: 15; j_call: TRBJ2-7; cdr3_nt: TGTGCCAGCAGCGTAGGACAGGGTGCCTCCTACGAGCAGTACTTC; cdr3_aa: CASSVGQGASYEQYF
d_call: .; v_call: TRBV5-4; clone_size: .; cdr3_length: 15; j_call: TRBJ1-1; cdr3_nt: TGTGCCAGCAGCTCCCCAGAGTCCATGAACACTGAAGCTTTCTTT; cdr3_aa: CASSSPESMNTEAFF
d_call: TRBD2; v_call: TRBV28; clone_size: .; cdr3_length: 18; j_call: TRBJ2-1; cdr3_nt: TGTGCCAGCAGTCCCTCCCCCCTAGCGGACAAATTTTACAATGAGCAGTTCTTC; cdr3_aa: CASSPSPLADKFYNEQFF
d_call: .; v_call: TRBV7-2; clone_size: .; cdr3_length: 11; j_call: TRBJ2-7; cdr3_nt: TGTGCCAGCAGCTTGTACTTCGAGCAGTACTTC; cdr3_aa: CASSLYFEQYF
d_call: TRBD1; v_call: TRBV19; clone_size: .; cdr3_length: 15; j_call: TRBJ2-1; cdr3_nt: TGTGCCAGTAGTTCCGGGACAGGGTTGCGGAATGAGCAGTTCTTC; cdr3_aa: CASSSGTGLRNEQFF
d_call: .; v_call: TRBV5-5; clone_size: .; cdr3_length: 15; j_call: TRBJ1-1; cdr3_nt: TGTGCCAGCAGCTCTAGTCTAGGCGGGGGCACTGAAGCTTTCTTT; cdr3_aa: CASSSSLGGGTEAFF
d_call: TRBD1; v_call: TRBV5-1; clone_size: .; cdr3_length: 17; j_call: TRBJ1-1; cdr3_nt: TGCGCCAGCAGCCCCCGGACAGGGGGTGCAGGTGACACTGAAGCTTTCTTT; cdr3_aa: CASSPRTGGAGDTEAFF
d_call: .; v_call: TRBV25-1; clone_size: .; cdr3_length: 16; j_call: TRBJ2-7; cdr3_nt: TGTGCCAGCAGTGAAATAGGGGACGGAACTTTCTACGAGCAGTACTTC; cdr3_aa: CASSEIGDGTFYEQYF
d_call: .; v_call: TRBV18; clone_size: .; cdr3_length: 15; j_call: TRBJ2-2; cdr3_nt: TGTGCCAGCTCACCACGGCAGAAGAACACCGGGGAGCTGTTTTTT; cdr3_aa: CASSPRQKNTGELFF
d_call: .; v_call: TRBV6-5; clone_size: .; cdr3_length: 13; j_call: TRBJ2-7; cdr3_nt: TGTGCCAGCAGTTACAGGGGGTCCTACGAGCAGTACTTC; cdr3_aa: CASSYRGSYEQYF
d_call: .; v_call: TRBV5-1; clone_size: .; cdr3_length: 14; j_call: TRBJ2-2; cdr3_nt: TGCGCCAGCAGCGGCGGGACTGATACCGGGGAGCTGTTTTTT; cdr3_aa: CASSGGTDTGELFF
d_call: .; v_call: TRBV5-1; clone_size: .; cdr3_length: 13; j_call: TRBJ2-7; cdr3_nt: TGCGCCAGCAGCTTGGGGCGGACCTACGAGCAGTACTTC; cdr3_aa: CASSLGRTYEQYF
d_call: .; v_call: TRBV7-8; clone_size: .; cdr3_length: 14; j_call: TRBJ1-5; cdr3_nt: TGTGCCAGCAGCTTCGACAGTGGCAATCAGCCCCAGCATTTT; cdr3_aa: CASSFDSGNQPQHF
d_call: TRBD1; v_call: TRBV10-3; clone_size: .; cdr3_length: 15; j_call: TRBJ2-7; cdr3_nt: TGTGCCATCAAAAGTTTAGGGACAGGGGGCGACGAGCAGTACTTC; cdr3_aa: CAIKSLGTGGDEQYF
d_call: TRBD1; v_call: TRBV11-2; clone_size: .; cdr3_length: 18; j_call: TRBJ2-5; cdr3_nt: TGTGCCAGCAGCGTGACCGGGACAGGGGGATTCGTGCGAGAGACCCAGTACTTC; cdr3_aa: CASSVTGTGGFVRETQYF
d_call: TRBD1; v_call: TRBV29-1; clone_size: .; cdr3_length: 15; j_call: TRBJ2-6; cdr3_nt: TGCAGCGCCCGGGACAGGGCTCCTGGGGCCAACGTCCTGACTTTC; cdr3_aa: CSARDRAPGANVLTF
d_call: .; v_call: TRBV6-5; clone_size: .; cdr3_length: 13; j_call: TRBJ1-2; cdr3_nt: TGTGCCAGCAGTCCGACAGACAACTATGGCTACACCTTC; cdr3_aa: CASSPTDNYGYTF
d_call: TRBD1; v_call: TRBV27; clone_size: .; cdr3_length: 13; j_call: TRBJ1-5; cdr3_nt: TGTGCCAGCAGTTTAGGGACAGGGATGCCCCAGCATTTT; cdr3_aa: CASSLGTGMPQHF
d_call: TRBD2; v_call: TRBV9; clone_size: .; cdr3_length: 15; j_call: TRBJ2-5; cdr3_nt: TGTGCCAGCAGCGTAGCTTCTAGCGGGGGGGAGACCCAGTACTTC; cdr3_aa: CASSVASSGGETQYF
d_call: .; v_call: TRBV5-1; clone_size: .; cdr3_length: 15; j_call: TRBJ2-1; cdr3_nt: TGCGCCAGCAGCTTGGTCCTGGGTCGGTTCGATGAGCAGTTCTTC; cdr3_aa: CASSLVLGRFDEQFF
d_call: .; v_call: TRBV6-6; clone_size: .; cdr3_length: 14; j_call: TRBJ2-2; cdr3_nt: TGTGCCAGCAGTTACCCGGTGGGGGCCGGGGAGCTGTTTTTT; cdr3_aa: CASSYPVGAGELFF
d_call: TRBD2; v_call: TRBV10-1; clone_size: .; cdr3_length: 17; j_call: TRBJ2-3; cdr3_nt: TGCGCCAGCAGTCAACTGGGACTAGCCGACCCCACAGATACGCAGTATTTT; cdr3_aa: CASSQLGLADPTDTQYF
d_call: .; v_call: TRBV18; clone_size: .; cdr3_length: 15; j_call: TRBJ2-7; cdr3_nt: TGTGCCAGCTCCCCAACAGGGCAGGGGCCCTACGAGCAGTACTTC; cdr3_aa: CASSPTGQGPYEQYF
d_call: TRBD1; v_call: TRBV5-1; clone_size: .; cdr3_length: 17; j_call: TRBJ1-2; cdr3_nt: TGCGCCAGCAGCTTGACACCCGACAGGGCAGCTAACTATGGCTACACCTTC; cdr3_aa: CASSLTPDRAANYGYTF
d_call: .; v_call: TRBV25-1; clone_size: .; cdr3_length: 11; j_call: TRBJ2-4; cdr3_nt: TGTGCCAGCAGTGACCTAGCGCTTCAGTACTTC; cdr3_aa: CASSDLALQYF
d_call: .; v_call: TRBV25-1; clone_size: few; cdr3_length: 13; j_call: TRBJ1-2; cdr3_nt: TGTGCCAGCAGTGAATACTACAGGGCTGGCTACACCTTC; cdr3_aa: CASSEYYRAGYTF
d_call: TRBD2; v_call: TRBV18; clone_size: .; cdr3_length: 17; j_call: TRBJ2-7; cdr3_nt: TGTGCCAGCTCACCGCAACTAGCGGGGAGGGACGCCTACGAGCAGTACTTC; cdr3_aa: CASSPQLAGRDAYEQYF
d_call: TRBD2; v_call: TRBV19; clone_size: .; cdr3_length: 15; j_call: TRBJ2-7; cdr3_nt: TGTGCCAGTAGTATGGCCGGGACTAGAGCCTACGAGCAGTACTTC; cdr3_aa: CASSMAGTRAYEQYF